The text below deals with one T cell receptor (beta chain). Source study methods: Quantification of nucleated cells was approximated via reference gene primer amplification. Here immunoSEQ multiplex PCR was the method, and the copy in TCRdb shows in-frame clones only, minus some. The V and J calls and the clone size are those of that table, but D and trimming were determined from the DNA. Of hundreds of thousands of clones listed, nearly 90% are singletons. This sample was taken from a study of blood T cell repertoires in COVID-19. Per germline, CDR1 SGHNT and CDR2 YENEEA. There are 16 residues in the CDR3. V was clipped by 5 bases and J by 1 base; unmatched bases: 8.

The specimen sequenced was PBMCs or T cells enriched from blood (not recorded which). This TCR derives from a young woman who had been exposed to COVID-19. The chain links TRBV11-3 to TRBJ2-3, with 8 bases aligning to TRBD2. The CDR3 DNA reads TGTGCCAGCAGCCCCAAAAGCGGGAGCGGCACAGATACGCAGTATTTT. Its translation is CASSPKSGSGTDTQYF.